This T cell receptor beta chain was identified in a study of molecular identifiers for immune sequencing clone quantification. Previously described methods with listed TCR primers produced the bulk TCR libraries. One entry per CDR3 protein results from TCRdb running MiXCR on the PCR reads. The repertoire holds about 640,000 distinct CDR3 sequences, with about 20% as singletons. As concerns this clonotype: Antigen specificity is unknown.

Study-wide results and limits: In naive cells, under 1% of molecules belonged to clones above 20 RNA copies, against over 99% in effector cells.

V shed 2 bases and J shed 0 bases, with 19 bases lying between them. The CDR3 contains 18 residues. From germline, CDR1 is MGHDK and CDR2 SYGVNS. The chain uses TRBV25-1 and TRBJ1-2, with D unresolved. The sample taken for sequencing was naive CD8+ T cells from blood, with Jurkat cell RNA spiked in. Subset: FACS-sorted CD8+CD4-CCR7+CD45RA+ naive T cells. The TCR was taken from a human donor in good health. Some libraries in this study had Jurkat cell RNA spiked in. The CDR3 coding sequence is TGTGCCAGCAGTGAAGGCTCCCCTACGTTACTAGCTAACTATGGCTACACCTTC. It codes for CASSEGSPTLLANYGYTF.